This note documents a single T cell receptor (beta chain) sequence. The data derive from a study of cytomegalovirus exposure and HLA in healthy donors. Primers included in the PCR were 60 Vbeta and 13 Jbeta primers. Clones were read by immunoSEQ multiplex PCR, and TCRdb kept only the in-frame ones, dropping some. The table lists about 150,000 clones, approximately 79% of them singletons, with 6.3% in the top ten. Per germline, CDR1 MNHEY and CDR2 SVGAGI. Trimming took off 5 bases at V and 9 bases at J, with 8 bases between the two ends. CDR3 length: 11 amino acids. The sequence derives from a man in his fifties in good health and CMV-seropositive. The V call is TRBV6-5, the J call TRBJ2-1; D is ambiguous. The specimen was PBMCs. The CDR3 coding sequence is TGTGCCAGCAGTCGAACGGGTGAGCAGTTCTTC. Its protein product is CASSRTGEQFF.